Sequencing of this T cell receptor beta chain was carried out in a study of blood T cell repertoires in COVID-19. Study-wide background: The United States, Italy and Spain provided the acute and convalescent COVID-19 samples.

The CDR3 sequence is 15 residues long. CDR1 is SGHRS, CDR2 YFSETQ, per germline. V was pared by 6 bases and J by 1 base, with 14 bases between. Original processing notes: Reference gene primer amplification gave nucleated cell count estimates. Some clones are missing from TCRdb's copy, which holds only in-frame ones; the method was immunoSEQ multiplex PCR. V, J and clone size were drawn from that table, and D and trimming were deduced from the DNA. The table has hundreds of thousands of clones, around 83% seen once. The origin of this receptor is a man aged 80 or over with acute or convalescent COVID-19. Sequencing was carried out using peripheral blood. V is TRBV5-1 and J is TRBJ1-5; D might be TRBD1 (5 bases). The CDR3 protein is CASTRTGESNQPQHF. CDR3 bases: TGCGCCAGCACTAGAACGGGGGAAAGCAATCAGCCCCAGCATTTT. Full variable domain (outside the CDR3, taken from reference TRBV5-1 and TRBJ1-5): KAGVTQTPRYLIKTRGQQVTLSCSPISGHRSVSWYQQTPGQGLQFLFEYFSETQRNKGNFPGRFSGRQFSNSRSEMNVSTLELGDSALYLCASTRTGESNQPQHFGDGTRLSIL.